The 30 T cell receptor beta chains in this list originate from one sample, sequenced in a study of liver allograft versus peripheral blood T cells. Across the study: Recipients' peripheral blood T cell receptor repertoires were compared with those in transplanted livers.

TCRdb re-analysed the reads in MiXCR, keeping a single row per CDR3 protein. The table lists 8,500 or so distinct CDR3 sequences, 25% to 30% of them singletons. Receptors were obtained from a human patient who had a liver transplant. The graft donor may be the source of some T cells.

This CDR3 reads CSAPVETSLAEQYF. Written as DNA, the CDR3 is TGCAGTGCACCAGTGGAGACTAGTCTTGCCGAGCAGTACTTC. The chain uses TRBV20-1 and TRBJ2-7; weak D call: TRBD2 (6 bases). The germline gives CDR1 DFQATT, CDR2 SNEGSKA (reference sequence). The CDR3 is 14 residues long. Trimming took 6 bases from V and 6 from J, leaving 21 bases between them.

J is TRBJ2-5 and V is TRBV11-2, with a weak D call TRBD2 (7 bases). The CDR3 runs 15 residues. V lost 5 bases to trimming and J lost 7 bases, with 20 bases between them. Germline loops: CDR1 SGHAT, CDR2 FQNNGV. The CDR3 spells CASSLKGGGVGTQYF. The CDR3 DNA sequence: TGTGCCAGCAGCCTCAAAGGGGGGGGGGTTGGGACCCAGTACTTC.

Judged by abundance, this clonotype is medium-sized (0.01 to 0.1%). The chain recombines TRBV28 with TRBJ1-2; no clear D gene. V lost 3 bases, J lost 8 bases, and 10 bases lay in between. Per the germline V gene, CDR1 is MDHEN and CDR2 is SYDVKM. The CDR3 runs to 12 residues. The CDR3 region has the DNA TGTGCCAGCAGTTTTGGGCTGGGGGGCTACACCTTC. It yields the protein CASSFGLGGYTF.

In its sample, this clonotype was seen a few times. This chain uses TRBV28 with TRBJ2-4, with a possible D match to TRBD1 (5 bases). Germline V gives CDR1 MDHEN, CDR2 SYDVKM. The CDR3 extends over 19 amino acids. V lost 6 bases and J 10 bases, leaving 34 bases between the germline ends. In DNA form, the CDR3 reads TGTGCCAGCAGACCCTCCCCCCCAACCACCAGGGAATTGGCAAGAATTCAGTACTTC. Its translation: CASRPSPPTTRELARIQYF. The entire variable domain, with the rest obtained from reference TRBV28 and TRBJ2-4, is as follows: DVKVTQSSRYLVKRTGEKVFLECVQDMDHENMFWYRQDPGLGLRLIYFSYDVKMKEKGDIPEGYSVSREKKERFSLILESASTNQTSMYLCASRPSPPTTRELARIQYFGAGTRLSVL.

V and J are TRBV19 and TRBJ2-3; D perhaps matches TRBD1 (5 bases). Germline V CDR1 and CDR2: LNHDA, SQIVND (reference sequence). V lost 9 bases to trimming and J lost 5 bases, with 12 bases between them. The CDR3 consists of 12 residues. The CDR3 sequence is CASRVSGDTQYF. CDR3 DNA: TGTGCCAGCAGGGTATCAGGAGATACGCAGTATTTT.

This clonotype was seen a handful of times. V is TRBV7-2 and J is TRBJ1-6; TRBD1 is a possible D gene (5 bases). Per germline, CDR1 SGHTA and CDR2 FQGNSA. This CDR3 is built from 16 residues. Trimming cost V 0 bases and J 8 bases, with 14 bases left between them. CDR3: CASSLASGYNDSPLHF. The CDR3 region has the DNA TGTGCCAGCAGCTTAGCTTCAGGGTATAATGATTCACCCCTCCACTTT. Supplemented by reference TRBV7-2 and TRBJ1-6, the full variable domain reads GAGVSQSPSNKVTEKGKDVELRCDPISGHTALYWYRQSLGQGLEFLIYFQGNSAPDKSGLPSDRFSAERTGGSVSTLTIQRTQQEDSAVYLCASSLASGYNDSPLHFGNGTRLTVT.

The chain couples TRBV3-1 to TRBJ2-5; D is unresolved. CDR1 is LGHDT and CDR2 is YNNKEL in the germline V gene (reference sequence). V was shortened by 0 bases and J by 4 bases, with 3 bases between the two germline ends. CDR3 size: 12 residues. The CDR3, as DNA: TGTGCCAGCAGCCAAGACGGAGAGACCCAGTACTTC. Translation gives CASSQDGETQYF.

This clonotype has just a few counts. CDR3 loop: CASRWGTGDVTEAFF. In DNA form, the CDR3 reads TGTGCCAGCAGATGGGGGACAGGGGACGTAACTGAAGCTTTCTTT. V usage is TRBV6-1 and J usage is TRBJ1-1; TRBD1 matches 10 bases. This CDR3 has 15 amino acids. CDR1 and CDR2 from the germline V gene are MNHNS and SASEGT. Germline trimming cut 6 bases from V and 5 bases from J; bases unmatched to any gene: 9.

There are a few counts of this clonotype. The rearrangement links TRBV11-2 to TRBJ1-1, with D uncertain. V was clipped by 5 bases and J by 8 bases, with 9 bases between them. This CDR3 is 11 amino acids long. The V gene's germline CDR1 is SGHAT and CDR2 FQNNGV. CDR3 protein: CASSAWTEAFF. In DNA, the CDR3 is TGTGCCAGCAGCGCCTGGACCGAAGCTTTCTTT.

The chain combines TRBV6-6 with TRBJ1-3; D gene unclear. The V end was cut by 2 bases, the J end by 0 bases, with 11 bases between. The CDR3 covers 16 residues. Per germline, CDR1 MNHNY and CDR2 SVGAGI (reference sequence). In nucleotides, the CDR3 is TGTGCCAGCAGTTACCCCGCAAGCTACTCTGGAAACACCATATATTTT. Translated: CASSYPASYSGNTIYF.

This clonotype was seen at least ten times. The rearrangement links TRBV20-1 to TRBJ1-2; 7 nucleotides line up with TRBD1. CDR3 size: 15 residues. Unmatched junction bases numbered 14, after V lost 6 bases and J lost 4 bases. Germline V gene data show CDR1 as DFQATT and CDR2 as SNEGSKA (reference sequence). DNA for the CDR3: TGCAGTGCCGCAAAAGACAGGGAGGGGGCCTATGGCTACACCTTC. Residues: CSAAKDREGAYGYTF.

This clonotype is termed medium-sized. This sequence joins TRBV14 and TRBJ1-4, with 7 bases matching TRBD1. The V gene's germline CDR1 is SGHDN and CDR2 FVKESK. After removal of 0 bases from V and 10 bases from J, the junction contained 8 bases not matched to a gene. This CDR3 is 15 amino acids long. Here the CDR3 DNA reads TGTGCCAGCAGCCAAGAGAAGAGACAGGGAGGAAAACTGTTTTTT. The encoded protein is CASSQEKRQGGKLFF.

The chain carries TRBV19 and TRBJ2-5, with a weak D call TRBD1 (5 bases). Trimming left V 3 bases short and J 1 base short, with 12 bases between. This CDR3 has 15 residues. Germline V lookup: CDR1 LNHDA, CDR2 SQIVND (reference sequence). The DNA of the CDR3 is TGTGCCAGTAGTATCCAACCAGGGCCCCAAGAGACCCAGTACTTC. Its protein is CASSIQPGPQETQYF.

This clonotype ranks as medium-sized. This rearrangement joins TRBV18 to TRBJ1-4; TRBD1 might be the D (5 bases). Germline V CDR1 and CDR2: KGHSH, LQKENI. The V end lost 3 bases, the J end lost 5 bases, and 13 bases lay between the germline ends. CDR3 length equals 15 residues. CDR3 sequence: CASSPSGRENEKLFF. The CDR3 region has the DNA TGTGCCAGCTCACCCTCAGGGCGGGAAAATGAAAAACTGTTTTTT. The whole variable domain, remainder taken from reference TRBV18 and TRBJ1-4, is NAGVMQNPRHLVRRRGQEARLRCSPMKGHSHVYWYRQLPEEGLKFMVYLQKENIIDESGMPKERFSAEFPKEGPSILRIQQVVRGDSAAYFCASSPSGRENEKLFFGSGTQLSVL.

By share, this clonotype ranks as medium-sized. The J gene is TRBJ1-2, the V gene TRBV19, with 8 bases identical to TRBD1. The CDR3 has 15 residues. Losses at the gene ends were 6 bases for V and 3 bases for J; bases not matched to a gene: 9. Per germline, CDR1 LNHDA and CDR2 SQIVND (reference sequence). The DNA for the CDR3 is TGTGCCAGTAGGTCTGGGGACAGGTTTTACTATGGCTACACCTTC. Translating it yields CASRSGDRFYYGYTF.

The CDR3 DNA reads TGCGCCAGCAGCTTCAACCCTAGCGGGACCTACAATGAGCAGTTCTTC. Protein product: CASSFNPSGTYNEQFF. This chain links TRBV5-1 with TRBJ2-1; 9 positions agree with TRBD2. Germline V gene lookup returns CDR1 SGHRS and CDR2 YFSETQ. V was pared by 2 bases and J by 2 bases, with 5 bases of the junction left unmatched. The CDR3 runs to 16 residues. The full variable domain, in which reference TRBV5-1 and TRBJ2-1 provide the parts outside the CDR3, is KAGVTQTPRYLIKTRGQQVTLSCSPISGHRSVSWYQQTPGQGLQFLFEYFSETQRNKGNFPGRFSGRQFSNSRSEMNVSTLELGDSALYLCASSFNPSGTYNEQFFGPGTRLTVL.

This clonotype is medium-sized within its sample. The CDR3 DNA reads as TGTGCCAGCCGGAACGGGGGAAACACCATATATTTT. Translating it yields CASRNGGNTIYF. The chain carries TRBV6-1 and TRBJ1-3; no clear D gene. CDR3 length equals 12 residues. The V end lost 8 bases, the J end lost 4 bases, and 9 bases lay between the germline ends. Germline V gene lookup returns CDR1 MNHNS and CDR2 SASEGT.

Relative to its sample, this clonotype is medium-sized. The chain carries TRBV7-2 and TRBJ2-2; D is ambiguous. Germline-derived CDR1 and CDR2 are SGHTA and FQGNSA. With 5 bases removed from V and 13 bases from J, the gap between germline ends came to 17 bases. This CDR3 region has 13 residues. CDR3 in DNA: TGTGCCAGCAGCCCAGAAGGGCTCCAGGTGCTGTTTTTT. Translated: CASSPEGLQVLFF.

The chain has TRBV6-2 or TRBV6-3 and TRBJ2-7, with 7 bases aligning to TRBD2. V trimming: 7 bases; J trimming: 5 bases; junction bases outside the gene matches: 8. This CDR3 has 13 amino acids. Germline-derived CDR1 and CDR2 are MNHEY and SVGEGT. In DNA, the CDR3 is TGTGCCAGCAATTGGCGGGGGTCTAACGAGCAGTACTTC. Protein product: CASNWRGSNEQYF.

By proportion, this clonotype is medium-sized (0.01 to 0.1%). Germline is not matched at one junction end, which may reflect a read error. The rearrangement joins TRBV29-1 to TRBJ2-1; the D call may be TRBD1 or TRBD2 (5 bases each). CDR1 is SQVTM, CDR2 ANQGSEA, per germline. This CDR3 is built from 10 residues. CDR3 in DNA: TGCAGCGTTGAAGGTTGGGACCAGACATTC. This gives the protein CSVEGWDQTF.

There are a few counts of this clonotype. The CDR3 region has the DNA TGCGCCAGCAGTGAGTCTAGGGACACCCATCGATCTGGGGCCAACGTCCTGACTTTC. Its translation is CASSESRDTHRSGANVLTF. The chain recombines TRBV10-1 with TRBJ2-6, with D perhaps matching TRBD1 (6 bases). Germline lookup yields CDR1 WNHNN and CDR2 SYGVQD (reference sequence). The CDR3 consists of 19 residues. Between the trimmed V and J ends, which lost 0 bases and 1 base, there was a span of 16 bases.

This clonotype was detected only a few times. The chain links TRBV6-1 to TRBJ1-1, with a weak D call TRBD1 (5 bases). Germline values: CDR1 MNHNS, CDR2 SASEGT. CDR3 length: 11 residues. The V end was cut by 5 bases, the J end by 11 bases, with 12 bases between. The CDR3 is CASSYGGGAFF. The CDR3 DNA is TGTGCCAGCAGTTACGGGGGAGGGGCTTTCTTT.

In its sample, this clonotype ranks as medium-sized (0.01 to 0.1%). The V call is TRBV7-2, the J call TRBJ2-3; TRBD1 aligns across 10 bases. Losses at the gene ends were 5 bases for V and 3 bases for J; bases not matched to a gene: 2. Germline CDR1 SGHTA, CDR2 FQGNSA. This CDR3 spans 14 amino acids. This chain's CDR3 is CASSPGQGTDTQYF. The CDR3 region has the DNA TGTGCCAGCAGCCCGGGACAGGGGACAGATACGCAGTATTTT.

The CDR3 bases are TGTGCCAGCAGGCCTAGGGGTAGAGATACGCAGTATTTT. This encodes CASRPRGRDTQYF. This sequence joins TRBV6-5 and TRBJ2-3, with D perhaps matching TRBD1 (5 bases). Trimming removed 6 bases at V and 5 bases at J, with 12 bases between. This CDR3 has 13 residues. In germline, CDR1 is MNHEY, CDR2 SVGAGI.

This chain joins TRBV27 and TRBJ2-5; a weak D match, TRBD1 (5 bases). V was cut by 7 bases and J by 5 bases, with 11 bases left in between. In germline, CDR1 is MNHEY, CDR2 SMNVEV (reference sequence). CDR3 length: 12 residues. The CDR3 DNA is TGTGCCAGCACGACAGTCGGCGAGACCCAGTACTTC. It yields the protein CASTTVGETQYF.

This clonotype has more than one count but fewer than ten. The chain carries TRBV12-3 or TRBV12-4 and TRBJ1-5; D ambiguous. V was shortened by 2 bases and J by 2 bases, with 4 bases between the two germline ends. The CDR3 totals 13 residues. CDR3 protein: CASSLSGNQPQHF. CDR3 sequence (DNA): TGTGCCAGCAGTTTATCGGGCAATCAGCCCCAGCATTTT.

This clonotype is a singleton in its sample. CDR3 nucleotides: TGCAGTGCTAGAGATGTAAGGACAGGGCGTCAAGGTCAGCCCCAGCATTTT. Translating it yields CSARDVRTGRQGQPQHF. V gene TRBV20-1 combines with J gene TRBJ1-5; 8 positions match TRBD1. CDR3 length: 17 residues. CDR1 and CDR2 from the germline V gene are DFQATT and SNEGSKA (reference sequence). V lost 0 bases, J lost 6 bases, and 13 bases stayed unmatched.

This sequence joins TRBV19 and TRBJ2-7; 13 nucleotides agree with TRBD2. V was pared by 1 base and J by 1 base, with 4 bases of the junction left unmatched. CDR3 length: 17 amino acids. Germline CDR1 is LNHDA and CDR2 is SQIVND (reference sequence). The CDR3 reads CASSIGGLAGDSYEQYF. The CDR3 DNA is TGTGCCAGTAGTATAGGAGGACTAGCGGGGGATTCCTACGAGCAGTACTTC.

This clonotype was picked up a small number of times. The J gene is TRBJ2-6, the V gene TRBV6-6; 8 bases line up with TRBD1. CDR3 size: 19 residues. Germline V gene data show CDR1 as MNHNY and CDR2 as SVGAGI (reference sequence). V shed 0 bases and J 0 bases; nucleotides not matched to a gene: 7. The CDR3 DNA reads TGTGCCAGCAGTTACTCGCGACAGGGGTTTCTCTCTGGGGCCAACGTCCTGACTTTC. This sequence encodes CASSYSRQGFLSGANVLTF.

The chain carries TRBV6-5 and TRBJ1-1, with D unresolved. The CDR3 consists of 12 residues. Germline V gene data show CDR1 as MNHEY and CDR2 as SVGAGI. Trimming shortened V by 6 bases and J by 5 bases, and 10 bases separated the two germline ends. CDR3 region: CASRVYGTEAFF. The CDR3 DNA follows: TGTGCCAGCAGGGTTTATGGAACTGAAGCTTTCTTT.